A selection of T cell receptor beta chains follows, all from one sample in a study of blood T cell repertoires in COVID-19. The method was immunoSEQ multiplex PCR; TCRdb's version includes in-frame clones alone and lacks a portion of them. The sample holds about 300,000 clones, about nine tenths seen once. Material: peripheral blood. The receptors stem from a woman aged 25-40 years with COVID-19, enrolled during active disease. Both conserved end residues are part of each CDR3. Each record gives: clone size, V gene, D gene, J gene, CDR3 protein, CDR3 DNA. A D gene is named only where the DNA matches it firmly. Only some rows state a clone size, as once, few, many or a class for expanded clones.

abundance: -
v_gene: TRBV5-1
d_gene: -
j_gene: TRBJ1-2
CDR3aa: CASSLGGEYYGYTF
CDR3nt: TGCGCCAGCAGCTTGGGCGGGGAATACTATGGCTACACCTTC

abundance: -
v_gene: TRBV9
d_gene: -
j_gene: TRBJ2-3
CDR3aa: CASSSHTPTTDVLDTQYF
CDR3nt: TGTGCCAGCAGCTCTCACACCCCTACGACTGACGTCCTAGATACGCAGTATTTT

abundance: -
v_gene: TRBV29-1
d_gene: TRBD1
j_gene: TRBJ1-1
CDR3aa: CSVLGDRNTEAFF
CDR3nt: TGCAGCGTTTTAGGGGACAGAAACACTGAAGCTTTCTTT

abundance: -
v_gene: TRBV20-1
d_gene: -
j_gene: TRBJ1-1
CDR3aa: CSAIKNTEAFF
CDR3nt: TGCAGTGCTATTAAGAACACTGAAGCTTTCTTT

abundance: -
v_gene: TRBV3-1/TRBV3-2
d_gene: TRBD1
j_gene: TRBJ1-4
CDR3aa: CASSGTGYNEKLFF
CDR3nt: TGTGCCAGCAGCGGGACAGGGTATAATGAAAAACTGTTTTTT

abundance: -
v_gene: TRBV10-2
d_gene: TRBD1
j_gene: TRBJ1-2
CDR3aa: CASGMGTVYGYTF
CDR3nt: TGCGCCAGCGGCATGGGGACAGTTTATGGCTACACCTTC

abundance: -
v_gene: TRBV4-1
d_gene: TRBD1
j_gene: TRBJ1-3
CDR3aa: CASSQIPQGAGNTIYF
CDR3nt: TGCGCCAGCAGCCAAATCCCGCAGGGGGCAGGGAACACCATATATTTT

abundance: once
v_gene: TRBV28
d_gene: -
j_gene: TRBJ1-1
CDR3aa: CASSWAGARTEAFF
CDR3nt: TGTGCCAGCAGCTGGGCAGGGGCGAGGACTGAAGCTTTCTTT

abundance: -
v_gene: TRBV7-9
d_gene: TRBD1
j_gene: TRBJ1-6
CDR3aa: CASRPGDRDSPLHF
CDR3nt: TGTGCCAGCCGCCCAGGGGACAGGGATTCACCCCTCCACTTT

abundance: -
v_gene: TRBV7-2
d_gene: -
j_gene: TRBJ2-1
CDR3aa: CASSLGPNPYNEQFF
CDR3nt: TGTGCCAGCAGCTTAGGGCCGAACCCCTACAATGAGCAGTTCTTC

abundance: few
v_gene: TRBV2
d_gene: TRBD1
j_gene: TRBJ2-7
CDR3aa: CASSGGQGSAMGLEQYF
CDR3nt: TGTGCCAGCAGCGGAGGACAGGGGTCCGCCATGGGTCTCGAGCAGTACTTC

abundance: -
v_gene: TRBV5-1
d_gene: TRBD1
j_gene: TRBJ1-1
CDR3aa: CASSLGPDRAIRAHGEAFF
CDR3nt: TGCGCCAGCAGCTTGGGGCCAGACAGGGCGATCAGGGCCCACGGTGAAGCTTTCTTT

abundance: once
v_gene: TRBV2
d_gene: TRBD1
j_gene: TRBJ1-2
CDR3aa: CASSEWTGDYGYTF
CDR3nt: TGTGCCAGCAGTGAATGGACAGGGGACTATGGCTACACCTTC

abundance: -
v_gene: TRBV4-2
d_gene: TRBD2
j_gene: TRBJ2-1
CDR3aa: CASSLGTSGGPYNEQFF
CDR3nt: TGTGCCAGCAGCCTCGGGACTAGCGGGGGGCCGTACAATGAGCAGTTCTTC

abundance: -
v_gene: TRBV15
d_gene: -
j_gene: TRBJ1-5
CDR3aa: CATSGGRMADSNQPQHF
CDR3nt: TGTGCCACCAGCGGAGGCCGAATGGCGGATAGCAATCAGCCCCAGCATTTT

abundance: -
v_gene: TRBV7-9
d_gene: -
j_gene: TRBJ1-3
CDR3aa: CASSLFGVSSGNTIYF
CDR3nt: TGTGCCAGCAGCTTATTCGGGGTTAGCTCTGGAAACACCATATATTTT

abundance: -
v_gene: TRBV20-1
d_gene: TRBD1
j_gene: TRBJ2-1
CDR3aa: CSASKRQGGYNEQFF
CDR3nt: TGCAGTGCTAGTAAGAGACAGGGCGGCTACAATGAGCAGTTCTTC

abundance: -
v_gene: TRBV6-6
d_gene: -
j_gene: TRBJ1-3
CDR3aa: CASSLLGARGNTIYF
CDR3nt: TGTGCCAGCAGTTTACTGGGGGCGAGGGGAAACACCATATATTTT

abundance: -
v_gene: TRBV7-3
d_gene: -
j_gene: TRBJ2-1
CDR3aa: CASSLDNWANNEQFF
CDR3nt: TGTGCCAGCAGCTTAGACAATTGGGCAAACAATGAGCAGTTCTTC

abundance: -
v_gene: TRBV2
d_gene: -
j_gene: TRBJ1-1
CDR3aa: CASSELVITEAFF
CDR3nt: TGTGCCAGCAGTGAGTTAGTGATCACTGAAGCTTTCTTT

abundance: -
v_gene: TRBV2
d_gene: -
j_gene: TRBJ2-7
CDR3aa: CASSQETGRDEQYF
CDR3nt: TGTGCCAGCAGCCAAGAAACCGGGCGGGACGAGCAGTACTTC

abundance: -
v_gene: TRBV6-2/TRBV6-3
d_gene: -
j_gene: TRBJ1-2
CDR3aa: CASSRLGGYTF
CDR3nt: TGTGCCAGCAGCCGGTTGGGCGGCTACACCTTC

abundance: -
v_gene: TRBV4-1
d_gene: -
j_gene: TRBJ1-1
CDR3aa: CASSHGSDTEAFF
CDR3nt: TGCGCCAGCAGCCACGGGTCCGACACTGAAGCTTTCTTT

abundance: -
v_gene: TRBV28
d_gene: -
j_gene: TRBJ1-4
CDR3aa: CASSPVGYREKLFF
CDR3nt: TGTGCCAGCAGCCCGGTCGGGTATCGGGAAAAACTGTTTTTT

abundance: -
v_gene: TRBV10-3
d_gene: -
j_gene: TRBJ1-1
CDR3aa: CAISGQANTEAFF
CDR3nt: TGTGCCATCAGTGGACAGGCGAACACTGAAGCTTTCTTT

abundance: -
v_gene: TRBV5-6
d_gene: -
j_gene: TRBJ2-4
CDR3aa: CASSPGPGVGKNIQYF
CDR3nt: TGTGCCAGCAGCCCGGGACCGGGGGTAGGCAAAAACATTCAGTACTTC

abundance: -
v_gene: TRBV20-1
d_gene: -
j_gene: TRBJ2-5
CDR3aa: CSASHQETQYF
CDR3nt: TGCAGTGCGAGTCATCAAGAGACCCAGTACTTC

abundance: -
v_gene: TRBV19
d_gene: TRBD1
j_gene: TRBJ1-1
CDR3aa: CASSLAGGNTEAFF
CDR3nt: TGTGCCAGTAGTTTGGCAGGGGGGAACACTGAAGCTTTCTTT

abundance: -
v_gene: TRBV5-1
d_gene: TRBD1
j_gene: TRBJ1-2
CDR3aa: CASSLAAGQGAGYTF
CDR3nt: TGCGCCAGCAGCTTGGCCGCTGGACAGGGGGCTGGCTACACCTTC

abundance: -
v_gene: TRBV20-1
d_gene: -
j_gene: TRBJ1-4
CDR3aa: CSAREGRAVF
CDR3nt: TGCAGTGCTAGAGAAGGCAGGGCGGTCTTT

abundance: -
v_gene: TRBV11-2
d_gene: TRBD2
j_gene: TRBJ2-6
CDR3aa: CASSLRGVGSGANVLTF
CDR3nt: TGTGCCAGCAGCTTACGGGGGGTGGGCTCTGGGGCCAACGTCCTGACTTTC

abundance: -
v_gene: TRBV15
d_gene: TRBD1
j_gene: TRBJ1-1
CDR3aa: CATSTGTGWNTEAFF
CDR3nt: TGTGCCACCAGCACAGGGACAGGGTGGAACACTGAAGCTTTCTTT

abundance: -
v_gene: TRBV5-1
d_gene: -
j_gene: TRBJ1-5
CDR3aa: CASRLGPDQPQHF
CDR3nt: TGCGCCAGCAGACTGGGGCCTGATCAGCCCCAGCATTTT